Shown below are 22 T cell receptor beta chains from a single sample sequenced in a study of glioma-infiltrating T cells after dendritic cell vaccination. Time point reported: after dendritic cell vaccination, including at tumor progression/relapse. The data were produced by immunoSEQ multiplex PCR, yet TCRdb's version contains in-frame clones alone and is incomplete. This sample has over 90,000 clones; around 80% occur once, and the top ten carry approximately 5.4%. The sample was blood, taken after dendritic cell vaccination. Receptor source: a human donor with glioblastoma.

The CDR3 DNA sequence: TGTGCCAGCACCCAACTAGTCCCAAGTGAGCAGTTCTTC. It specifies CASTQLVPSEQFF. This rearrangement joins TRBV6-1 to TRBJ2-1; the D gene is possibly TRBD2 (5 bases). The CDR3 length is 13 residues. The V end lost 7 bases, the J end lost 9 bases, and 16 bases lay between the germline ends. Germline assignment: CDR1 MNHNS and CDR2 SASEGT.

The chain uses TRBV7-2 and TRBJ2-5; 7 bases are shared with TRBD1. Trimming took 1 base from V and 4 from J; bases not matched to a gene: 6. The CDR3 is 15 residues long. The germline V gene encodes CDR1 SGHTA and CDR2 FQGNSA. The CDR3 DNA is TGTGCCAGCAGCTTAGAGAGGGGGCATGGAGAGACCCAGTACTTC. Amino acid sequence: CASSLERGHGETQYF.

This chain uses TRBV5-8 with TRBJ1-2, with 9 bases identical to TRBD1. Germline V lookup: CDR1 SGHTS, CDR2 YDEGEE. This CDR3 comprises 14 residues. Trimming cost V 2 bases and J 7 bases; bases outside gene matches: 6. In DNA form, the CDR3 reads TGTGCCAGCAGCTTTGGACAGGGGAAAGGTGGCTACACCTTC. Translating it yields CASSFGQGKGGYTF.

The V gene is TRBV6-5, the J gene TRBJ1-2; the D is unclear. Trimming stripped 0 bases from V and 1 base from J, with 9 bases between. The CDR3 has 15 amino acids. The germline gives CDR1 MNHEY, CDR2 SVGAGI. The CDR3 DNA sequence: TGTGCCAGCAGTTACTCCGCGGCTGATAACTATGGCTACACCTTC. This encodes CASSYSAADNYGYTF.

V and J are TRBV19 and TRBJ1-1, with D perhaps matching TRBD1 (5 bases). V dropped 6 bases and J dropped 11 bases, with 13 bases sitting between them. This CDR3 is 11 amino acids long. CDR1 is LNHDA and CDR2 is SQIVND in the germline V gene (reference sequence). DNA of the CDR3: TGTGCCAGTAGATACCAGGGTACGGCTTTCTTT. It encodes CASRYQGTAFF. Using reference TRBV19 and TRBJ1-1 for the parts outside the CDR3, the full variable domain is DGGITQSPKYLFRKEGQNVTLSCEQNLNHDAMYWYRQDPGQGLRLIYYSQIVNDFQKGDIAEGYSVSREKKESFPLTVTSAQKNPTAFYLCASRYQGTAFFGQGTRLTVV.

The gene calls are TRBV9 and TRBJ1-3, with D possibly TRBD1 on 5 matching bases. Germline CDR1 SGDLS, CDR2 YYNGEE. Trimming pared 3 bases from V and 8 bases from J, leaving 18 bases between. The CDR3 length is 15 residues. This CDR3 reads CASSGGGGSADTIYF. For the CDR3, the DNA is TGTGCCAGCAGCGGAGGTGGGGGGAGTGCGGACACCATATATTTT.

This clone was seen a single time. CDR3 nucleotides: TGCGCCAGCAGCCCGGGACAGGTATTGGTGAACACTGAAGCTTTCTTT. This gives the protein CASSPGQVLVNTEAFF. The chain is built from TRBV10-2 and TRBJ1-1, with 8 bases lining up with TRBD1. The CDR3 sequence is 16 residues long. CDR1 and CDR2 (germline): WSHSY, SAAADI. J lost 0 bases, V lost 6 bases, and 9 bases had no gene match.

This sequence joins TRBV9 and TRBJ2-3; 14 bases map to TRBD2. Trimming removed 3 bases from V and 2 bases from J; junction bases left unmatched: 5. CDR3 size: 17 residues. Per germline, CDR1 SGDLS and CDR2 YYNGEE. CDR3 in amino acids: CASSARLAGGITDTQYF. DNA of the CDR3: TGTGCCAGCAGCGCCCGACTAGCGGGAGGGATCACAGATACGCAGTATTTT. Together with reference TRBV9 and TRBJ2-3, the CDR3 gives the full variable domain: DSGVTQTPKHLITATGQRVTLRCSPRSGDLSVYWYQQSLDQGLQFLIQYYNGEERAKGNILERFSAQQFPDLHSELNLSSLELGDSALYFCASSARLAGGITDTQYFGPGTRLTVL.

Notes on this clone: The germline gene is not matched at one end of the junction; a read error may be the cause. The chain recombines TRBV19 with TRBJ2-3; 7 bases align to TRBD1. The length of the CDR3 is 15 residues. From germline, CDR1 is LNHDA and CDR2 SQIVND (reference sequence). CDR3 nucleotide sequence: TGTGCCAGTAGTATCGTGACAGGGAGCAGAGATACGCAGTATTTT. This sequence encodes CASSIVTGSRDTQYF.

V usage is TRBV6-5 and J usage is TRBJ2-7, with a tentative D call TRBD1 (5 bases). The germline gives CDR1 MNHEY, CDR2 SVGAGI. The CDR3 loop spans 13 amino acids. V was cut by 8 bases and J by 0 bases, with 11 bases left in between. The CDR3 region is CASLGANSYEQYF. The CDR3 DNA sequence: TGTGCCAGCCTTGGGGCAAACTCCTACGAGCAGTACTTC.

The rearrangement joins TRBV29-1 to TRBJ1-1, with TRBD1 matching 8 bases. The CDR3 is 13 amino acids. Per the germline V gene, CDR1 is SQVTM and CDR2 is ANQGSEA. With V trimmed by 7 bases and J by 5 bases, 9 bases remained unmatched. The DNA of the CDR3 is TGCAGCGCCGAAAGACAGGGGAATACTGAAGCTTTCTTT. It yields the protein CSAERQGNTEAFF.

The chain combines TRBV29-1 with TRBJ1-5, with TRBD1 as a possible D gene (5 bases). There are 16 residues in the CDR3. Germline CDR1 is SQVTM and CDR2 is ANQGSEA. The ends were cut back, 5 bases at V and 1 base at J, with 18 bases in the middle. This CDR3 is CSVIVRDLGSNQPQHF. For the CDR3, the DNA is TGCAGCGTTATAGTAAGGGACTTAGGAAGCAATCAGCCCCAGCATTTT.

Here the CDR3 DNA reads TGTGCCAGCAGCTTGGTCCCTAGCGGGAGAGCCGGGGAGCTGTTTTTT. Translating gives CASSLVPSGRAGELFF. The chain carries TRBV5-6 and TRBJ2-2, with 10 bases fitting TRBD2. The CDR3 has 16 amino acids. V trimming: 0 bases; J trimming: 6 bases; junction bases outside the gene matches: 5. Per germline, CDR1 SGHDT and CDR2 YYEEEE.

The chain recombines TRBV2 with TRBJ1-5; weak D call: TRBD1 (6 bases). Trimming removed 6 bases at V and 0 bases at J, with 9 bases between. Germline CDR1 is SNHLY and CDR2 is FYNNEI. This CDR3 has 14 amino acids. The CDR3 DNA sequence: TGTGCCAGCAGGGGACACATTAGCAATCAGCCCCAGCATTTT. Its protein is CASRGHISNQPQHF.

This chain uses TRBV1 with TRBJ2-3; the table's D call TRBD2 went unverified against the DNA. TRBV1 is listed as a pseudogene. The CDR3 sequence is 16 residues long. The chain's CDR3 is CTSSHPAGGQRDTQYF. The CDR3 bases are TGCACCAGCAGCCATCCAGCGGGGGGGCAGAGGGATACGCAGTATTTT.

V is TRBV5-6 and J is TRBJ2-1; D is perhaps TRBD1 (6 bases). Trimming took 0 bases from V and 2 from J, leaving 9 bases between them. Germline CDR1 SGHDT, CDR2 YYEEEE. The CDR3 is 15 residues long. The chain's CDR3 is CASSLVGGAYNEQFF. Here the CDR3 DNA reads TGTGCCAGCAGCTTGGTAGGGGGTGCCTACAATGAGCAGTTCTTC.

The rearrangement uses TRBV11-3 and TRBJ2-6; D is perhaps TRBD2 (6 bases). CDR3 length: 19 amino acids. Germline V gene lookup returns CDR1 SGHNT and CDR2 YENEEA. With 5 bases removed from V and 0 bases from J, the gap between germline ends came to 20 bases. DNA for the CDR3: TGTGCCAGCAGCAAAAGCCCCGGGACTGGACCCTCTGGGGCCAACGTCCTGACTTTC. This codes for CASSKSPGTGPSGANVLTF.

This chain connects TRBV29-1 to TRBJ2-1, with 7 bases lining up with TRBD1. V dropped 6 bases and J dropped 8; count of bases not matched to a gene: 10. The germline gives CDR1 SQVTM, CDR2 ANQGSEA. There are 13 residues in the CDR3. As DNA, the CDR3 is TGCAGCGTCCGGGACAGCCCCTTGCATGAGCAGTTCTTC. This encodes CSVRDSPLHEQFF.

V gene TRBV25-1 combines with J gene TRBJ1-2, with 8 positions matching TRBD1. V dropped 8 bases and J dropped 5; count of bases not matched to a gene: 13. Germline V gives CDR1 MGHDK, CDR2 SYGVNS. CDR3 length: 15 amino acids. In DNA, the CDR3 is TGTGCCAGCCTTTCTGACAGGGGACAAGAGTATGGCTACACCTTC. This translates into CASLSDRGQEYGYTF.

The V and J genes are TRBV6-6 and TRBJ1-2; 8 bases map to TRBD1. This CDR3 is built from 12 residues. Germline V gene data show CDR1 as MNHNY and CDR2 as SVGAGI (reference sequence). V gave up 6 bases and J gave up 7 bases; unmatched junction bases: 4. The CDR3 sequence is CASSEDRGGYTF. CDR3 in DNA: TGTGCCAGCAGCGAAGACAGGGGTGGCTACACCTTC.

The chain carries TRBV5-1 and TRBJ2-3; 9 bases map to TRBD1. The V and J ends lost 7 bases and 4 bases, in that order; junction bases with no gene match: 4. CDR3 size: 13 residues. Germline lookup yields CDR1 SGHRS and CDR2 YFSETQ. The CDR3 DNA follows: TGCGCCAGCTCGGACAGGGGCCCAGATACGCAGTATTTT. Its protein product is CASSDRGPDTQYF.

The V call is TRBV9, the J call TRBJ2-1; D is unclear. The CDR3 covers 15 residues. CDR1 is SGDLS and CDR2 is YYNGEE in the germline V gene. V lost 0 bases, J lost 0 bases, and 7 bases lay in between. The CDR3 here is CASSVGLASYNEQFF. DNA of the CDR3: TGTGCCAGCAGCGTAGGACTTGCCTCCTACAATGAGCAGTTCTTC.